These T cell receptor beta chains were read from a single sample in a study of blood T cell repertoires in COVID-19. TCRdb's table, derived via immunoSEQ multiplex PCR, lists solely in-frame clones and lacks some. The sample records roughly 260,000 clones, approximately 86% being singletons. Specimen: peripheral blood. These receptors came from a woman aged 18-30 years with acute or convalescent COVID-19. The CDR3 runs from the conserved cysteine through the conserved F or W. Each record gives: CDR3 length, J gene, V gene, D gene, clone size, CDR3 DNA, CDR3 protein. The D gene is left open where the match is weak. Clone size is not always given. Where it is, it says once, few, many or a class for expanded clones.

CDR3 length: 15; J gene: TRBJ2-7; V gene: TRBV7-8; D gene: NA; clone size: many; CDR3 DNA: TGTGCCAGCAGCTCACCAACTTCCTACTCCTACGAGCAGTACTTC; CDR3 protein: CASSSPTSYSYEQYF
CDR3 length: 15; J gene: TRBJ1-5; V gene: TRBV6-1; D gene: TRBD1; clone size: many; CDR3 DNA: TGTGCCAGCAGTGAGACAGGGGCCTGGAATCAGCCCCAGCATTTT; CDR3 protein: CASSETGAWNQPQHF
CDR3 length: 13; J gene: TRBJ2-7; V gene: TRBV7-2; D gene: NA; clone size: NA; CDR3 DNA: TGTGCCAGCAGCGACGGGAGCAGGTACGAGCAGTACTTC; CDR3 protein: CASSDGSRYEQYF
CDR3 length: 12; J gene: TRBJ2-7; V gene: TRBV30; D gene: NA; clone size: NA; CDR3 DNA: TGTGCCTGGAGCAAGAGCTCCTACGAGCAGTACTTC; CDR3 protein: CAWSKSSYEQYF
CDR3 length: 18; J gene: TRBJ1-2; V gene: TRBV28; D gene: TRBD1; clone size: NA; CDR3 DNA: TGTGCCAGCAGCCCAAATACAGGGGGCGAGTTGTCCCACTATGGCTACACCTTC; CDR3 protein: CASSPNTGGELSHYGYTF
CDR3 length: 14; J gene: TRBJ2-7; V gene: TRBV5-1; D gene: TRBD1; clone size: NA; CDR3 DNA: TGCGCCAGCAGCCTAGGACAGGGGGCGAGAGAGCAGTACTTC; CDR3 protein: CASSLGQGAREQYF
CDR3 length: 13; J gene: TRBJ2-7; V gene: TRBV13; D gene: NA; clone size: once; CDR3 DNA: TGTGCCAGCAGCTTAGCCGGCGGCTACGAGCAGTACTTC; CDR3 protein: CASSLAGGYEQYF
CDR3 length: 13; J gene: TRBJ1-6; V gene: TRBV27; D gene: NA; clone size: NA; CDR3 DNA: TGTGCCAGCAGTCCCGGGGTACGGCCACCCCTCCACTTT; CDR3 protein: CASSPGVRPPLHF
CDR3 length: 13; J gene: TRBJ1-2; V gene: TRBV28; D gene: TRBD1; clone size: once; CDR3 DNA: TGTGCCAGCACCTCGGACAGGGCGGGAGGCTACACCTTC; CDR3 protein: CASTSDRAGGYTF
CDR3 length: 15; J gene: TRBJ2-5; V gene: TRBV5-1; D gene: TRBD1; clone size: NA; CDR3 DNA: TGCGCCAGCAGCTTTACGGACAGGGGGCAAGAGACCCAGTACTTC; CDR3 protein: CASSFTDRGQETQYF
CDR3 length: 13; J gene: TRBJ2-7; V gene: TRBV18; D gene: NA; clone size: NA; CDR3 DNA: TGTGCCAGCTCACCAGTCGGACAGATCGAGCAGTACTTC; CDR3 protein: CASSPVGQIEQYF
CDR3 length: 14; J gene: TRBJ1-4; V gene: TRBV7-9; D gene: NA; clone size: NA; CDR3 DNA: TGTGCCAGCAGCCCAGGGGTGGTAGTAGAAAAACTGTTTTTT; CDR3 protein: CASSPGVVVEKLFF
CDR3 length: 15; J gene: TRBJ2-1; V gene: TRBV11-3; D gene: TRBD2; clone size: many; CDR3 DNA: TGTGCCAGCAGCTCCCTCGCCGGGAGGGGAAATGAGCAGTTCTTC; CDR3 protein: CASSSLAGRGNEQFF
CDR3 length: 14; J gene: TRBJ1-3; V gene: TRBV19; D gene: NA; clone size: few; CDR3 DNA: TGTGCCAGTAGTATCCAGTTCTCTGGAAACACCATATATTTT; CDR3 protein: CASSIQFSGNTIYF
CDR3 length: 15; J gene: TRBJ2-7; V gene: TRBV4-3; D gene: TRBD1; clone size: NA; CDR3 DNA: TGCGCCAGCAGCCAAGAAGCAGGGGGCTCCTACGAGCAGTACTTC; CDR3 protein: CASSQEAGGSYEQYF
CDR3 length: 15; J gene: TRBJ1-4; V gene: TRBV5-1; D gene: TRBD1; clone size: NA; CDR3 DNA: TGCGCCAGCAGCCTCGGGACAGGTGGTAATGAAAAACTGTTTTTT; CDR3 protein: CASSLGTGGNEKLFF
CDR3 length: 16; J gene: TRBJ2-3; V gene: TRBV7-6; D gene: TRBD2; clone size: NA; CDR3 DNA: TGTGCCAGCAGCCCCCGCTTTACTAGCGACACAGATACGCAGTATTTT; CDR3 protein: CASSPRFTSDTDTQYF
CDR3 length: 16; J gene: TRBJ1-1; V gene: TRBV2; D gene: NA; clone size: NA; CDR3 DNA: TGTGCCAGCAGTGAATCATGGCCGAGGGGAGGGCCTGAAGCTTTCTTT; CDR3 protein: CASSESWPRGGPEAFF
CDR3 length: 17; J gene: TRBJ2-7; V gene: TRBV24-1; D gene: TRBD1; clone size: NA; CDR3 DNA: TGTGCCACCAGTGACCCAAAGGGTGGGACAGGGGACTACGAGCAGTACTTC; CDR3 protein: CATSDPKGGTGDYEQYF
CDR3 length: 16; J gene: TRBJ2-7; V gene: TRBV6-1; D gene: TRBD1; clone size: few; CDR3 DNA: TGTGCCAGCAGAGAACCGGGGCCAACAGGGGGTATCGAGCAGTACTTC; CDR3 protein: CASREPGPTGGIEQYF
CDR3 length: 15; J gene: TRBJ2-7; V gene: TRBV6-1; D gene: TRBD2; clone size: NA; CDR3 DNA: TGTGCCAGCAGTGAAACGGCGGGAGGGCCGTACGAGCAGTACTTC; CDR3 protein: CASSETAGGPYEQYF
CDR3 length: 14; J gene: TRBJ2-7; V gene: TRBV28; D gene: TRBD2; clone size: NA; CDR3 DNA: TGTGCCAGCAGTTCCGGGACTAGCGGGATGGGGCAGTACTTC; CDR3 protein: CASSSGTSGMGQYF
CDR3 length: 13; J gene: TRBJ2-7; V gene: TRBV7-6; D gene: NA; clone size: NA; CDR3 DNA: TGTGCCAGCAGCTTAGCCCCAGGGGCCGAGCAGTACTTC; CDR3 protein: CASSLAPGAEQYF
CDR3 length: 15; J gene: TRBJ2-2; V gene: TRBV5-4; D gene: NA; clone size: few; CDR3 DNA: TGTGCCAGCAGCGGCGGGGCCGGGGCCACCGGGGAGCTGTTTTTT; CDR3 protein: CASSGGAGATGELFF
CDR3 length: 13; J gene: TRBJ1-2; V gene: TRBV6-2/TRBV6-3; D gene: NA; clone size: NA; CDR3 DNA: TGTGCCAGCAGTTGGCCGACACCTCCCGGCTACACCTTC; CDR3 protein: CASSWPTPPGYTF
CDR3 length: 11; J gene: TRBJ2-3; V gene: TRBV28; D gene: TRBD2; clone size: NA; CDR3 DNA: TGTGCCAGCGGGAGGGGAGATACGCAGTATTTT; CDR3 protein: CASGRGDTQYF
CDR3 length: 17; J gene: TRBJ2-2; V gene: TRBV28; D gene: TRBD2; clone size: NA; CDR3 DNA: TGTGCCAGCAGTTTACCCCTAGCGGGGGTGGGGTCCGGGGAGCTGTTTTTT; CDR3 protein: CASSLPLAGVGSGELFF
CDR3 length: 17; J gene: TRBJ2-3; V gene: TRBV18; D gene: TRBD2; clone size: NA; CDR3 DNA: TGTGCCAGCTCACCACAGCTATCGGGAGCGGGGGCAGATACGCAGTATTTT; CDR3 protein: CASSPQLSGAGADTQYF
CDR3 length: 15; J gene: TRBJ1-5; V gene: TRBV11-2; D gene: NA; clone size: NA; CDR3 DNA: TGTGCCAGCAGCGCTAAGCCGGGACTACGCCAGCCCCAGCATTTT; CDR3 protein: CASSAKPGLRQPQHF
CDR3 length: 14; J gene: TRBJ1-2; V gene: TRBV13; D gene: TRBD1; clone size: NA; CDR3 DNA: TGTGCCAGCGCAAAGGGGGCAGCTCTGATAGGCTACACCTTC; CDR3 protein: CASAKGAALIGYTF
CDR3 length: 14; J gene: TRBJ1-2; V gene: TRBV28; D gene: TRBD1; clone size: NA; CDR3 DNA: TGTGCCAGCACCAAATCGACAGGGAACTATGGCTACACCTTC; CDR3 protein: CASTKSTGNYGYTF
CDR3 length: 15; J gene: TRBJ2-1; V gene: TRBV28; D gene: TRBD1; clone size: NA; CDR3 DNA: TGTGCCAGCAACCTAGGACAGGGCCCCTACAATGAGCAGTTCTTC; CDR3 protein: CASNLGQGPYNEQFF
CDR3 length: 16; J gene: TRBJ2-1; V gene: TRBV4-3; D gene: TRBD2; clone size: NA; CDR3 DNA: TGCGCCAGCAGCCAACCGACTAGCGGGAGGCCCAATGAGCAGTTCTTC; CDR3 protein: CASSQPTSGRPNEQFF
CDR3 length: 18; J gene: TRBJ2-2; V gene: TRBV7-8; D gene: TRBD1; clone size: NA; CDR3 DNA: TGTGCCAGCAGCTTCCCGGGACAGGGCCTCGGAGGGGCCGGGGAGCTGTTTTTT; CDR3 protein: CASSFPGQGLGGAGELFF
CDR3 length: 16; J gene: TRBJ2-3; V gene: TRBV7-6; D gene: NA; clone size: NA; CDR3 DNA: TGTGCCAGCAGCCCCAGACAGACGACTAGCACAGATACGCAGTATTTT; CDR3 protein: CASSPRQTTSTDTQYF
CDR3 length: 14; J gene: TRBJ2-1; V gene: TRBV28; D gene: NA; clone size: NA; CDR3 DNA: TGTGCCAGCAGTTCCCTTATACTTGACCGTAGCTGGTTCTTC; CDR3 protein: CASSSLILDRSWFF
CDR3 length: 16; J gene: TRBJ2-2; V gene: TRBV6-2/TRBV6-3; D gene: TRBD1; clone size: NA; CDR3 DNA: TGTGCCAGCAGTTACACCCGGACAGGGAAGACCGGGGAGCTGTTTTTT; CDR3 protein: CASSYTRTGKTGELFF
CDR3 length: 15; J gene: TRBJ2-5; V gene: TRBV10-3; D gene: TRBD2; clone size: NA; CDR3 DNA: TGTGCCATCAGCTCTGGGTCTAGCGGGAAAGAGACCCAGTACTTC; CDR3 protein: CAISSGSSGKETQYF
CDR3 length: 14; J gene: TRBJ2-1; V gene: TRBV11-2; D gene: TRBD2; clone size: few; CDR3 DNA: TGTGCCAGCAGCTTTTCTAGCGGATCCAATGAGCAGTTCTTC; CDR3 protein: CASSFSSGSNEQFF
CDR3 length: 12; J gene: TRBJ1-2; V gene: TRBV27; D gene: NA; clone size: NA; CDR3 DNA: TGTGCCAGCAGCTCCTCCGGGGATGGCTACACCTTC; CDR3 protein: CASSSSGDGYTF
CDR3 length: 18; J gene: TRBJ2-7; V gene: TRBV4-3; D gene: TRBD2; clone size: NA; CDR3 DNA: TGCGCCAGCAGCCAAGATTGGGTTCTACAAGCGGGAGGTGGCGAGCAGTACTTC; CDR3 protein: CASSQDWVLQAGGGEQYF
CDR3 length: 16; J gene: TRBJ1-3; V gene: TRBV19; D gene: NA; clone size: NA; CDR3 DNA: TGTGCCAGTAGTATCTTGGGCGGGAAAGGCCGTCGCACCATATATTTT; CDR3 protein: CASSILGGKGRRTIYF
CDR3 length: 15; J gene: TRBJ1-2; V gene: TRBV5-4; D gene: NA; clone size: NA; CDR3 DNA: TGTGCCAGCAGGGAAGTTGGGCAGCTCTTGAGTGGCTACACCTTC; CDR3 protein: CASREVGQLLSGYTF
CDR3 length: 17; J gene: TRBJ1-1; V gene: TRBV28; D gene: TRBD1; clone size: once; CDR3 DNA: TGTGCCAGCAGCCCGGCCAATGTCCGACAGGGTGTCACTGAAGCTTTCTTT; CDR3 protein: CASSPANVRQGVTEAFF
CDR3 length: 16; J gene: TRBJ1-1; V gene: TRBV19; D gene: NA; clone size: NA; CDR3 DNA: TGTGCCAGTAGTACCCTCCGGGGATTCATGAACACTGAAGCTTTCTTT; CDR3 protein: CASSTLRGFMNTEAFF
CDR3 length: 15; J gene: TRBJ2-7; V gene: TRBV6-2/TRBV6-3; D gene: NA; clone size: NA; CDR3 DNA: TGTGCCAGCAGTGCCGTTTCTAGCGAGAGCTACGAGCAGTACTTC; CDR3 protein: CASSAVSSESYEQYF
CDR3 length: 16; J gene: TRBJ2-1; V gene: TRBV27; D gene: TRBD2; clone size: NA; CDR3 DNA: TGTGCCAGCAGGAGGGGTACTAGCGGGACTTACAATGAGCAGTTCTTC; CDR3 protein: CASRRGTSGTYNEQFF
CDR3 length: 15; J gene: TRBJ1-6; V gene: TRBV27; D gene: NA; clone size: NA; CDR3 DNA: TGTGCCAGCAGGACGGGGGACGGTCATAATTCACCCCTCCACTTT; CDR3 protein: CASRTGDGHNSPLHF
CDR3 length: 15; J gene: TRBJ2-7; V gene: TRBV7-9; D gene: NA; clone size: NA; CDR3 DNA: TGTGCCAGCAGCTTAGTGGAGACAGGGCGTGGGAGGTGGTACTTC; CDR3 protein: CASSLVETGRGRWYF
CDR3 length: 14; J gene: TRBJ2-5; V gene: TRBV7-2; D gene: NA; clone size: NA; CDR3 DNA: TGTGCCAGCAGCTTAACAGGGCGTGGGGAGACCCAGTACTTC; CDR3 protein: CASSLTGRGETQYF
CDR3 length: 10; J gene: TRBJ2-5; V gene: TRBV28; D gene: NA; clone size: few; CDR3 DNA: TGTGCCAGCAGCCAGGGGACCCAGTACTTC; CDR3 protein: CASSQGTQYF
CDR3 length: 16; J gene: TRBJ1-6; V gene: TRBV4-3; D gene: TRBD1; clone size: once; CDR3 DNA: TGCGCCAGCAGCCAAGGGACAGGTCCTGGAGTTTCACCCCTCCACTTT; CDR3 protein: CASSQGTGPGVSPLHF
CDR3 length: 15; J gene: TRBJ2-2; V gene: TRBV7-9; D gene: NA; clone size: NA; CDR3 DNA: TGTGCCAGCAGCTTACGCCGGTCGGACACCGGGGAGCTGTTTTTT; CDR3 protein: CASSLRRSDTGELFF
CDR3 length: 11; J gene: TRBJ1-2; V gene: TRBV30; D gene: NA; clone size: NA; CDR3 DNA: TGTGCCGGCCGGACTGTCTATGGCTACACCTTC; CDR3 protein: CAGRTVYGYTF
CDR3 length: 17; J gene: TRBJ2-3; V gene: TRBV18; D gene: TRBD2; clone size: NA; CDR3 DNA: TGTGCCAGCTCAACTAGCGGGAGACCCCCTAGCACAGATACGCAGTATTTT; CDR3 protein: CASSTSGRPPSTDTQYF
CDR3 length: 15; J gene: TRBJ1-3; V gene: TRBV10-1; D gene: NA; clone size: NA; CDR3 DNA: TGCGCCAGCAGTGAGGTTGCCACAGGGTCTAACACCATATATTTT; CDR3 protein: CASSEVATGSNTIYF